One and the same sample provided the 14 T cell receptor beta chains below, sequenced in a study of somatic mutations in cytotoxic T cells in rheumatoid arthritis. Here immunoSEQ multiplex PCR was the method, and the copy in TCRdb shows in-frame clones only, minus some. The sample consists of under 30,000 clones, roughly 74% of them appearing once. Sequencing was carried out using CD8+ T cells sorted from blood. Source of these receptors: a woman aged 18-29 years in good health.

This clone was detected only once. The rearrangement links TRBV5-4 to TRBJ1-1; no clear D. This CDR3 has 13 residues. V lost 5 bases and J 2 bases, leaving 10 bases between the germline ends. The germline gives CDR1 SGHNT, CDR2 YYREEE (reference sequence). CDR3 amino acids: CASRPDPNTEAFF. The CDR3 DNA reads TGTGCCAGCAGACCCGACCCAAACACTGAAGCTTTCTTT.

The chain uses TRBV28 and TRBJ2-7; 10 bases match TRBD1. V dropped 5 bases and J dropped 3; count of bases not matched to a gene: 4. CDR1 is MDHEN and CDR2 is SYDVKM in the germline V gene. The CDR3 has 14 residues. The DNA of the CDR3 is TGTGCCAGCAGTCCCGGGACAGGGGACTACGAGCAGTACTTC. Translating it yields CASSPGTGDYEQYF.

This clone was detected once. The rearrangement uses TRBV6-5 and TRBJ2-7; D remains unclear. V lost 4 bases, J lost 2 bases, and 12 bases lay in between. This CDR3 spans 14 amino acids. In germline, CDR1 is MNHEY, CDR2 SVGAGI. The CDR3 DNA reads TGTGCCAGCAGTTCTACAGTAGCTACCTACGAGCAGTACTTC. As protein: CASSSTVATYEQYF.

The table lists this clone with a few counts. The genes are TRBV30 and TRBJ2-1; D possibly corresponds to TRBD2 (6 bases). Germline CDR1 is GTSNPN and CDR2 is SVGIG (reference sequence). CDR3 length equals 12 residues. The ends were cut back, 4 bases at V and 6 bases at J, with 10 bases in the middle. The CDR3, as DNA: TGTGCCTGGAATTCCGGGAGCAATGAGCAGTTCTTC. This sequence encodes CAWNSGSNEQFF.

For the CDR3, the DNA is TGTGCCAGTAGTATAGGGGCAGGGGCCGCCTACGAGCAGTACTTC. Its translation is CASSIGAGAAYEQYF. J is TRBJ2-7 and V is TRBV19; D may be TRBD1 (6 bases). V lost 1 base and J 2 bases, leaving 12 bases between the germline ends. The germline gives CDR1 LNHDA, CDR2 SQIVND (reference sequence). The CDR3 is 15 residues long.

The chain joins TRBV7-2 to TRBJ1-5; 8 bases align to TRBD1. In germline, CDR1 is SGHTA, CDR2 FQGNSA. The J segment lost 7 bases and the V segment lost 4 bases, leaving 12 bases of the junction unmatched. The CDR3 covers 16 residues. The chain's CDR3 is CASSSPGQELGQPQHF. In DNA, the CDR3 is TGTGCCAGCAGCTCCCCGGGACAGGAATTGGGGCAGCCCCAGCATTTT.

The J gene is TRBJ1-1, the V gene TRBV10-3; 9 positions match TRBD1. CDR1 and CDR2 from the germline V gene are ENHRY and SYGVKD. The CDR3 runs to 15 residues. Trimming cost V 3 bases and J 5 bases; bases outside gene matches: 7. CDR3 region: CAISEEQGAGTEAFF. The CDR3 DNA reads TGTGCCATCAGTGAAGAACAGGGGGCTGGGACTGAAGCTTTCTTT.

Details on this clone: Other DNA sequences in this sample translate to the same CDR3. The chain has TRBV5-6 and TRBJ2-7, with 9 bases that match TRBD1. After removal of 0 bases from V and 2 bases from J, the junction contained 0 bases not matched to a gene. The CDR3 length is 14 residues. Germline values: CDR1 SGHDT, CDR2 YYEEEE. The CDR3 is CASSLGQGAYEQYF. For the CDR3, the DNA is TGTGCCAGCAGCTTGGGACAGGGGGCCTACGAGCAGTACTTC.

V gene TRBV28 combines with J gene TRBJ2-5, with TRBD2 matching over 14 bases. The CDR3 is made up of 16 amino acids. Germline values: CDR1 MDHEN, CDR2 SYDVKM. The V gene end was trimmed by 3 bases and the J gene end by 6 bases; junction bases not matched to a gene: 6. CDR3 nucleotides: TGTGCCAGCAGTTTGCTGACTAGCGGGGGGGAACAGACCCAGTACTTC. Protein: CASSLLTSGGEQTQYF.

CDR3 sequence: CASSLRAGGRYNEQFF. In DNA, the CDR3 is TGTGCCAGCAGTTTAAGGGCGGGAGGAAGGTACAATGAGCAGTTCTTC. This chain joins TRBV27 and TRBJ2-1; 8 nucleotides align to TRBD2. The CDR3 sequence is 16 residues long. Germline CDR1 and CDR2: MNHEY and SMNVEV (reference sequence). The V segment lost 2 bases and the J segment 4 bases; nucleotides outside the gene matches: 7.

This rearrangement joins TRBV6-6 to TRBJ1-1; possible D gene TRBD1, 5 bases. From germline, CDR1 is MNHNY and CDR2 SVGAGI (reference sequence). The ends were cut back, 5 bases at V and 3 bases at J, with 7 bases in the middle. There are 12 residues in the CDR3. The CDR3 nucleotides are TGTGCCAGCAGTAGAGGGGACACTGAAGCTTTCTTT. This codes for CASSRGDTEAFF.

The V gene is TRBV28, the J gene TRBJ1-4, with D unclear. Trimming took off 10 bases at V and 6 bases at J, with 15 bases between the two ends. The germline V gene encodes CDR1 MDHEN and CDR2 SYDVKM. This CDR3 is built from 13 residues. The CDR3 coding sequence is TGTGCCACCTCGCGGGCCGACTATGAAAAACTGTTTTTT. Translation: CATSRADYEKLFF.

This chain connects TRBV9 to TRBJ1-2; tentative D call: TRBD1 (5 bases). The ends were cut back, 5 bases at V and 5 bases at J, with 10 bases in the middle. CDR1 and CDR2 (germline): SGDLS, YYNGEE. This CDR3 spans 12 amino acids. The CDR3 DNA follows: TGTGCCAGCAGTGATCAGGGATATGGCTACACCTTC. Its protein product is CASSDQGYGYTF.

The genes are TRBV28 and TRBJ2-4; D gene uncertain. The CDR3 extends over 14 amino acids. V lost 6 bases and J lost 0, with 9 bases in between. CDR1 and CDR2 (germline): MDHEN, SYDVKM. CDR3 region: CASSYLLAKNIQYF. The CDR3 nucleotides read TGTGCCAGCAGCTATCTCCTAGCCAAAAACATTCAGTACTTC. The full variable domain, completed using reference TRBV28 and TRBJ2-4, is DVKVTQSSRYLVKRTGEKVFLECVQDMDHENMFWYRQDPGLGLRLIYFSYDVKMKEKGDIPEGYSVSREKKERFSLILESASTNQTSMYLCASSYLLAKNIQYFGAGTRLSVL.